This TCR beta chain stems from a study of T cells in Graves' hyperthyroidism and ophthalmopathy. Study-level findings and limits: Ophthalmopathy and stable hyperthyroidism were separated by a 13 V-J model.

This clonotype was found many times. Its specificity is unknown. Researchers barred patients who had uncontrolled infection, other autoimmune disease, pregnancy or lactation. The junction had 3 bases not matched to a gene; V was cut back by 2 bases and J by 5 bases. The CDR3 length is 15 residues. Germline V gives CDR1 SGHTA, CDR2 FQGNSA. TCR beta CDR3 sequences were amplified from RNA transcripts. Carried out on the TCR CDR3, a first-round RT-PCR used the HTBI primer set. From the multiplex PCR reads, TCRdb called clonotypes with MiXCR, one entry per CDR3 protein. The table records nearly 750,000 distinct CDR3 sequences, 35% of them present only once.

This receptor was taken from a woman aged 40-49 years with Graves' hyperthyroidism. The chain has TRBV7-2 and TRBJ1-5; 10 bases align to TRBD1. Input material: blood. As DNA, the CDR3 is TGTGCCAGCAGCTTAACGACAGGGGGCTATCAGCCCCAGCATTTT. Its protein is CASSLTTGGYQPQHF.